Below are 31 T cell receptor beta chains sequenced from a single sample in a study of blood T cells in healthy people across ages. Through a sample-barcoded 5' primer and a J-beta primer mix, a second PCR was run for roughly 6 to 11 cycles. TCRdb fed the 5' RACE reads into MiXCR, producing one record per CDR3 protein. The sample yields fewer than 900,000 distinct CDR3 sequences, more than 40% seen once. Sequencing input: blood. The receptors derive from a woman aged 60-75 years in good health.

The V gene is TRBV20-1, the J gene TRBJ2-4, with 8 bases lining up with TRBD1. The assigned J gene may be wrong: the sequence end matches TRBJ2-7 better. The CDR3 contains 13 residues. Germline V gives CDR1 DFQATT, CDR2 SNEGSKA (reference sequence). The CDR3 coding sequence is TGCAGTGCTTTAGACAGGGGTGTCCACGAGCAGTACTTC. It codes for CSALDRGVHEQYF.

The chain is built from TRBV20-1 and TRBJ2-1; D tentatively reads TRBD1 or TRBD2 (5 bases each). Germline V lookup: CDR1 DFQATT, CDR2 SNEGSKA (reference sequence). V lost 4 bases and J lost 5, with 15 bases in between. The CDR3 spans 14 residues. In DNA form, the CDR3 reads TGCAGTGCTATCAGCGGTAGGGGAGACAATGAGCAGTTCTTC. Its protein product is CSAISGRGDNEQFF.

Comments on this clonotype: Mismatch with germline at one junction end may stem from a read error. This sequence joins TRBV19 and TRBJ2-3; 7 nucleotides line up with TRBD1. In germline, CDR1 is LNHDA, CDR2 SQIVND (reference sequence). The CDR3 loop spans 14 amino acids. The CDR3 spells CAGSTPTGTDTQYF. The CDR3 bases are TGTGCCGGTAGTACCCCGACAGGGACAGATACGCAGTATTTT.

The chain joins TRBV9 to TRBJ2-3, with 10 bases that match TRBD2. The germline CDR1 and CDR2 sequences are SGDLS and YYNGEE. The CDR3 is 16 residues long. J lost 3 bases, V lost 4 bases, and 8 bases had no gene match. CDR3 protein: CASSLSSGRFTDTQYF. In DNA form, the CDR3 reads TGTGCCAGCAGCCTATCTAGCGGGAGATTTACAGATACGCAGTATTTT.

The chain couples TRBV20-1 to TRBJ2-3; TRBD2 agrees at 7 bases. V trimming: 2 bases; J trimming: 5 bases; junction bases outside the gene matches: 7. The CDR3 is 14 residues long. The germline V gene encodes CDR1 DFQATT and CDR2 SNEGSKA (reference sequence). The CDR3 protein is CSARLAVLKDTQYF. CDR3 DNA: TGCAGTGCTAGACTAGCGGTGCTAAAAGATACGCAGTATTTT.

This rearrangement joins TRBV6-1 to TRBJ1-1; the D is unclear. CDR1 is MNHNS and CDR2 is SASEGT in the germline V gene. The V end was cut by 8 bases, the J end by 5 bases, with 12 bases between. This CDR3 is 12 amino acids long. The CDR3 protein is CASGGGRTEAFF. DNA of the CDR3: TGTGCCAGCGGAGGCGGGAGGACTGAAGCTTTCTTT.

Worth noting for this clonotype: This may stem from a read error, because a much larger clone lies one nucleotide away. V gene TRBV7-2 combines with J gene TRBJ2-4; 8 bases are shared with TRBD1. The better agreement between TRBJ2-7 and the DNA end casts doubt on the J call. Germline CDR1 SGHTA, CDR2 FQGNSA. This CDR3 is 16 amino acids long. The CDR3: CASSLVWGQGADEQYF. CDR3 nucleotide sequence: TGTGCCAGCAGCTTAGTTTGGGGTCAGGGGGCTGACGAGCAGTACTTC.

The chain is built from TRBV11-3 and TRBJ2-5; D is tentatively TRBD1 or TRBD2 (7 bases each). CDR3 length equals 14 residues. Germline V gives CDR1 SGHNT, CDR2 YENEEA. Trimming removed 5 bases at V and 3 bases at J, with 13 bases between. The chain's CDR3 is CASSPTGREETQYF. CDR3 sequence (DNA): TGTGCCAGCAGCCCGACAGGGAGGGAAGAGACCCAGTACTTC.

This chain links TRBV6-6 with TRBJ2-7, with 8 bases aligning to TRBD2. This CDR3 has 14 residues. The V gene end was trimmed by 2 bases and the J gene end by 4 bases; junction bases not matched to a gene: 4. CDR1 and CDR2 (germline): MNHNY, SVGAGI (reference sequence). The CDR3 DNA follows: TGTGCCAGCAGTTACGTACTAGCGGATTACGAGCAGTACTTC. Amino acids: CASSYVLADYEQYF.

The V gene is TRBV7-9, the J gene TRBJ2-1; tentatively, D is TRBD2 (6 bases). This CDR3 is built from 17 residues. Germline V gene lookup returns CDR1 SEHNR and CDR2 FQNEAQ (reference sequence). V lost 3 bases, J lost 7 bases, and 22 bases lay in between. The DNA for the CDR3 is TGTGCCAGCAGCTTTGCAGGTCGGGGGTCGCCGAGAAATGAGCAGTTCTTC. It is translated as CASSFAGRGSPRNEQFF.

This chain joins TRBV5-8 and TRBJ2-7; 8 nucleotides line up with TRBD1. The DNA end is more similar to TRBJ2-5, so the J call may be wrong. Germline loops: CDR1 SGHTS, CDR2 YDEGEE. The CDR3 runs 14 residues. The CDR3: CASTSTGAKRTQYF. The DNA for the CDR3 is TGTGCCAGCACCTCGACAGGGGCTAAGAGGACCCAGTACTTC.

The V gene is TRBV5-1, the J gene TRBJ1-1; no definite D call. This CDR3 region has 14 residues. V was pared by 2 bases and J by 1 base, with 9 bases between. CDR1 is SGHRS and CDR2 is YFSETQ in the germline V gene. The CDR3 nucleotides are TGCGCCAGCAGCTTAGAACACTCGAACACTGAAGCTTTCTTT. Amino acid sequence: CASSLEHSNTEAFF.

V usage is TRBV7-3 and J usage is TRBJ2-1, with D hard to call. This CDR3 comprises 15 residues. Germline CDR1 and CDR2: SGHTA and FQGTGA. Trimming pared 4 bases from V and 2 bases from J, leaving 12 bases between. The DNA of the CDR3 is TGTGCCAGCAGCTCGACTGGACCTACCTACAATGAGCAGTTCTTC. Translated: CASSSTGPTYNEQFF.

This clonotype was counted at least ten times. V usage is TRBV20-1 and J usage is TRBJ2-3, with 10 positions matching TRBD2. After removal of 4 bases from V and 2 bases from J, the junction contained 9 bases not matched to a gene. Germline V gives CDR1 DFQATT, CDR2 SNEGSKA (reference sequence). The CDR3 spans 16 residues. The CDR3 loop reads CSATETSGFNTDTQYF. In DNA form, the CDR3 reads TGCAGTGCTACCGAGACTAGCGGGTTTAACACAGATACGCAGTATTTT.

The V and J genes are TRBV27 and TRBJ1-5; D remains unclear. This CDR3 region has 15 residues. The V and J ends lost 5 bases and 2 bases respectively, with 13 bases between them. Germline CDR1 reads MNHEY; CDR2 reads SMNVEV (reference sequence). The CDR3 protein is CASSPAWDGNQPQHF. CDR3 sequence (DNA): TGTGCCAGCAGTCCGGCCTGGGATGGCAATCAGCCCCAGCATTTT.

This clonotype was recorded a few times. This chain uses TRBV2 with TRBJ2-4, with TRBD2 matching 10 bases. Trimming removed 4 bases from V and 6 bases from J; junction bases left unmatched: 6. Germline values: CDR1 SNHLY, CDR2 FYNNEI. The CDR3 consists of 15 residues. The CDR3 is CASSAIGLAANIQYF. The CDR3 DNA follows: TGTGCCAGCAGTGCGATTGGACTAGCGGCAAACATTCAGTACTTC.

The chain couples TRBV29-1 to TRBJ2-1, with 10 bases lining up with TRBD2. CDR3 length equals 24 residues. Per the germline V gene, CDR1 is SQVTM and CDR2 is ANQGSEA. The ends lost 0 bases at V and 3 bases at J; junction bases unmatched: 29. The CDR3 nucleotides read TGCAGCGTTGAAGAACAAACTAGCAGGGGGAATAGCGGGAGGTCTACTACCCTCTACAATGAGCAGTTCTTC. It encodes CSVEEQTSRGNSGRSTTLYNEQFF.

A note on this clonotype: A much more abundant neighbour one base away suggests this may be a read error. The chain links TRBV15 to TRBJ2-5, with a tentative D call TRBD1 (6 bases). This CDR3 region has 14 residues. Trimming cost V 3 bases and J 5 bases, with 13 bases left between them. The germline gives CDR1 LNHNV, CDR2 YYDKDF (reference sequence). The CDR3 protein is CATSRITGMETQYF. Here the CDR3 DNA reads TGTGCCACCAGCAGGATTACAGGGATGGAGACCCAGTACTTC.

The rearrangement joins TRBV3-1 to TRBJ2-1; D is uncertain. The CDR3 runs to 15 residues. V lost 0 bases to trimming and J lost 1 base, with 7 bases between them. Germline values: CDR1 LGHDT, CDR2 YNNKEL (reference sequence). The CDR3 is CASSQDTVSYNEQFF. The CDR3 bases are TGTGCCAGCAGCCAAGATACAGTGTCCTACAATGAGCAGTTCTTC.

This clonotype was seen once. The junction departs from germline at one end; a sequencing error may be responsible. The chain recombines TRBV11-1 with TRBJ2-6; D not resolved. The CDR3 length is 15 residues. Germline CDR1 SGHAT, CDR2 FQDESV (reference sequence). The CDR3 DNA is TGTACCAGCAGCTCCGGTAGCTCTGGGGCCAACGTCCTGACTTTC. It is translated as CTSSSGSSGANVLTF.

This clonotype appeared a few times. The chain combines TRBV21-1 with TRBJ1-2; the table gives TRBD1 as D, unverified against the DNA. TRBV21-1 is described as a pseudogene. The CDR3 consists of 17 residues. The CDR3 sequence is CASSKALWDSNYYGYTF. The CDR3 coding sequence is TGTGCCAGCAGCAAAGCGCTCTGGGACAGCAATTACTATGGCTACACCTTC.

This rearrangement joins TRBV10-3 to TRBJ1-1, with 8 bases identical to TRBD1. The trim removed 5 bases at V and 0 bases at J, leaving 14 bases unmatched. This CDR3 contains 18 residues. Germline loops: CDR1 ENHRY, CDR2 SYGVKD. The chain's CDR3 is CAISPTGGWPVVNTEAFF. DNA for the CDR3: TGTGCCATCAGTCCCACAGGGGGATGGCCGGTTGTGAACACTGAAGCTTTCTTT.

This chain links TRBV5-5 with TRBJ2-3; tentatively, D is TRBD1 (5 bases). This CDR3 contains 17 residues. Trimming took off 4 bases at V and 2 bases at J, with 20 bases between the two ends. CDR1 SGHKS and CDR2 YYEKEE come from the germline V gene (reference sequence). DNA of the CDR3: TGTGCCAGCAGCGAATCAAGACAGAGCTTGAACACAGATACGCAGTATTTT. It specifies CASSESRQSLNTDTQYF.

This clonotype occurred once. This chain joins TRBV5-6 and TRBJ2-4; the D call may be TRBD1 or TRBD2 (6 bases each). The CDR3 sequence is 15 residues long. V was cut by 0 bases and J by 13 bases, with 20 bases left in between. Per germline, CDR1 SGHDT and CDR2 YYEEEE. For the CDR3, the DNA is TGTGCCAGCAGCTTGGGGGGGGCATCCTACAATGAGCAGTACTTC. The encoded protein is CASSLGGASYNEQYF.

This clonotype was counted once. The chain is built from TRBV27 and TRBJ2-7; 8 bases fit TRBD1. The J call may be in error: the DNA end matches TRBJ2-5 better. CDR3 size: 13 residues. Germline values: CDR1 MNHEY, CDR2 SMNVEV (reference sequence). This CDR3 reads CASRTQGGETQYF. CDR3 bases: TGTGCCAGCAGGACACAGGGGGGAGAGACCCAGTACTTC.

The chain recombines TRBV29-1 with TRBJ2-1, with 12 bases identical to TRBD2. CDR1 and CDR2 from the germline V gene are SQVTM and ANQGSEA. The CDR3 sequence is 13 residues long. V lost 7 bases and J lost 10; bases outside the gene matches: 8. CDR3 coding DNA: TGCAGCGCCGGGACTAGCGGGTTTCTAGAGCAGTTCTTC. Encoded protein: CSAGTSGFLEQFF.

The rearrangement links TRBV30 to TRBJ2-5; the match to TRBD1 covers 8 bases. V was clipped by 8 bases and J by 1 base; unmatched bases: 3. CDR3 length equals 12 residues. Per the germline V gene, CDR1 is GTSNPN and CDR2 is SVGIG (reference sequence). In nucleotides, the CDR3 is TGTGCCGGCAGGGGGCTCCAAGAGACCCAGTACTTC. This codes for CAGRGLQETQYF.

The chain is built from TRBV20-1 and TRBJ1-2; TRBD1 matches 8 bases. The CDR3 sequence is 14 residues long. Germline CDR1 reads DFQATT; CDR2 reads SNEGSKA (reference sequence). Losses at the gene ends were 6 bases for V and 7 bases for J; bases not matched to a gene: 13. This CDR3 is CSASRRQGAGGYTF. The CDR3 DNA is TGCAGTGCGTCTCGGAGGCAGGGGGCTGGTGGCTACACCTTC.

This chain links TRBV7-3 with TRBJ2-2, with D perhaps TRBD2 (5 bases). CDR3 length equals 15 residues. Per germline, CDR1 SGHTA and CDR2 FQGTGA. V was clipped by 1 base and J by 1 base, with 7 bases between them. The CDR3 bases are TGTGCCAGCAGCTTAAACGGGGTGAACACCGGGGAGCTGTTTTTT. It encodes CASSLNGVNTGELFF.

The sample holds many counts of this clonotype. The chain recombines TRBV4-1 with TRBJ2-1, with 7 bases matching TRBD2. The V gene's germline CDR1 is MGHRA and CDR2 YSYEKL. The length of the CDR3 is 15 residues. Trimming took 4 bases from V and 4 from J; bases not matched to a gene: 7. CDR3: CASSRGGTNYNEQFF. The CDR3 DNA is TGCGCCAGCAGCCGCGGGGGAACAAATTACAATGAGCAGTTCTTC.

There are a few counts of this clonotype. The genes are TRBV21-1 and TRBJ1-6; the table names TRBD1, a call not compared with the DNA. TRBV21-1 is a pseudogene. The CDR3 is made up of 17 amino acids. The CDR3 loop reads CASSPRVGGSQGSPLHF. For the CDR3, the DNA is TGTGCCAGCAGCCCCCGGGTAGGGGGTTCTCAAGGTTCACCCCTCCACTTT.